A single sample gave rise to the 21 T cell receptor beta chains below, sequenced in a study of T cells after yellow fever vaccination. TCRdb redid the calling of the 5' RACE reads with MiXCR, one entry per CDR3 protein. This table holds roughly 500,000 distinct CDR3 sequences, 15% to 20% found once. This sample comprised PBMCs, obtained 15 days after the yellow fever booster vaccination. The receptor set was obtained from a man between 25 and 39 years old who received the YFV17D yellow fever vaccine.

The CDR3 nucleotides read TGTGCCAGCATAGACGGGGGCGTAAACACCGGGGAGCTGTTTTTT. Translation: CASIDGGVNTGELFF. The chain employs TRBV2 and TRBJ2-2; possibly TRBD1 or TRBD2 for D (6 bases each). This CDR3 is 15 amino acids long. CDR1 and CDR2 from the germline V gene are SNHLY and FYNNEI. Trimming cost V 7 bases and J 2 bases, with 14 bases left between them.

This clonotype was seen only a few times. This sequence joins TRBV18 and TRBJ2-7; 7 bases agree with TRBD1. V gave up 2 bases and J gave up 4 bases; unmatched junction bases: 5. This CDR3 comprises 14 residues. Germline lookup yields CDR1 KGHSH and CDR2 LQKENI. In nucleotides, the CDR3 is TGTGCCAGCTCACCAGAAGGGACAGCTTACGAGCAGTACTTC. Protein product: CASSPEGTAYEQYF.

This clonotype was seen only a few times. The V call is TRBV3-1, the J call TRBJ2-1, with D uncertain. The CDR3 is made up of 12 amino acids. Deletions cut 2 bases from V and 9 bases from J, with 8 bases between. In germline, CDR1 is LGHDT, CDR2 YNNKEL (reference sequence). Written as DNA, the CDR3 is TGTGCCAGCAGCCAAAATGCGGTTGAGCAGTTCTTC. Translation gives CASSQNAVEQFF.

The CDR3 loop is CASSLRRGPPSYEQYF. The CDR3 DNA reads TGTGCCAGCAGCCTAAGGAGGGGTCCGCCGAGCTACGAGCAGTACTTC. The J gene is TRBJ2-7, the V gene TRBV11-1; a possible D gene is TRBD2 (6 bases). Trimming took off 5 bases at V and 3 bases at J, with 20 bases between the two ends. The CDR3 runs to 16 residues. The germline CDR1 and CDR2 sequences are SGHAT and FQDESV (reference sequence).

This clonotype was counted between two and nine times. The chain combines TRBV20-1 with TRBJ2-5; tentatively, D is TRBD2 (6 bases). The V gene's germline CDR1 is DFQATT and CDR2 SNEGSKA (reference sequence). The V gene lost 1 base and the J gene lost 5 bases, with 14 bases spanning the gap. The CDR3 extends over 14 amino acids. The CDR3 sequence is CSARAAIRGETQYF. The CDR3, as DNA: TGCAGTGCTAGAGCGGCCATTCGGGGGGAGACCCAGTACTTC.

V usage is TRBV5-1 and J usage is TRBJ1-5; D gene ambiguous. Per the germline V gene, CDR1 is SGHRS and CDR2 is YFSETQ. V dropped 5 bases and J dropped 0 bases, with 9 bases sitting between them. The CDR3 loop spans 14 amino acids. CDR3 region: CASRIDYSNQPQHF. The CDR3 bases are TGCGCCAGCAGGATCGATTATAGCAATCAGCCCCAGCATTTT.

This clonotype was seen only a few times. The chain links TRBV27 to TRBJ2-3; tentative D call: TRBD2 (5 bases). This CDR3 has 15 residues. Trimming removed 3 bases from V and 4 bases from J, with 14 bases in between. The germline V gene has CDR1 MNHEY and CDR2 SMNVEV (reference sequence). The CDR3, as DNA: TGTGCCAGCAGTTTCGGACCGGAGAGGGCAGATACGCAGTATTTT. This encodes CASSFGPERADTQYF.

This chain uses TRBV12-3 or TRBV12-4 with TRBJ2-7; 8 nucleotides line up with TRBD2. J was trimmed by 7 bases and V by 5 bases; bases with no gene match: 10. CDR3 length: 14 residues. As DNA, the CDR3 is TGTGCCAGCAGTACCCGGTCGGGGGGGCGGGAGCAGTACTTC. Its protein is CASSTRSGGREQYF.

V usage is TRBV29-1 and J usage is TRBJ2-3, with 10 positions matching TRBD2. The germline CDR1 and CDR2 sequences are SQVTM and ANQGSEA. The CDR3 has 15 residues. The trim removed 4 bases at V and 3 bases at J, leaving 7 bases unmatched. The DNA for the CDR3 is TGCAGCGTTGCCCGCCCTAGCGGGAGTACAGATACGCAGTATTTT. Its translation is CSVARPSGSTDTQYF.

The chain recombines TRBV29-1 with TRBJ2-2; 12 nucleotides agree with TRBD2. The CDR3 extends over 14 amino acids. Germline CDR1 is SQVTM and CDR2 is ANQGSEA. J lost 4 bases, V lost 8 bases, and 5 bases had no gene match. Written as DNA, the CDR3 is TGCAGCTCTAGCGGGGGGGGAACCACCGGGGAGCTGTTTTTT. This encodes CSSSGGGTTGELFF.

This clonotype has just a few counts. The rearrangement uses TRBV29-1 and TRBJ2-2, with unresolved D. The CDR3 totals 12 residues. Between the trimmed V and J ends, which lost 2 bases and 2 bases, there was a span of 3 bases. Germline loops: CDR1 SQVTM, CDR2 ANQGSEA. CDR3 loop: CSVERNTGELFF. DNA for the CDR3: TGCAGCGTTGAAAGAAACACCGGGGAGCTGTTTTTT.

This clonotype was observed a handful of times. The chain uses TRBV6-5 and TRBJ2-5, with TRBD1 matching 11 bases. The trim removed 10 bases at V and 7 bases at J, leaving 2 bases unmatched. This CDR3 contains 11 residues. Germline V gene sequence: CDR1 MNHEY, CDR2 SVGAGI. CDR3 coding DNA: TGTGCCAAGGGGACAGGGGGGACCCAGTACTTC. Its protein is CAKGTGGTQYF.

The chain uses TRBV20-1 and TRBJ2-7, with 7 positions matching TRBD1. Per the germline V gene, CDR1 is DFQATT and CDR2 is SNEGSKA (reference sequence). The length of the CDR3 is 14 residues. With V trimmed by 3 bases and J by 4 bases, 9 bases remained unmatched. CDR3 coding DNA: TGCAGTGCTAGTTTTTGGACAGGAAAATACGAGCAGTACTTC. Residues: CSASFWTGKYEQYF.

The rearrangement uses TRBV6-5 and TRBJ2-3; the D gene is possibly TRBD1 (6 bases). The V end lost 2 bases, the J end lost 4 bases, and 16 bases lay between the germline ends. Germline V gene sequence: CDR1 MNHEY, CDR2 SVGAGI. The CDR3 is 16 amino acids. CDR3 in DNA: TGTGCCAGCAGTTACGTGGGGGCGCTGGATTCAGATACGCAGTATTTT. This encodes CASSYVGALDSDTQYF.

The rearrangement joins TRBV5-1 to TRBJ2-7; D gene ambiguous. Looked up from germline, CDR1 is SGHRS and CDR2 is YFSETQ. The CDR3 loop spans 13 amino acids. The V gene lost 4 bases and the J gene lost 1 base, with 9 bases spanning the gap. The CDR3, as DNA: TGCGCCAGCAGCCGCTCGGCTTCCTACGAGCAGTACTTC. It yields the protein CASSRSASYEQYF. Variable domain in full (rest from reference TRBV5-1 and TRBJ2-7): KAGVTQTPRYLIKTRGQQVTLSCSPISGHRSVSWYQQTPGQGLQFLFEYFSETQRNKGNFPGRFSGRQFSNSRSEMNVSTLELGDSALYLCASSRSASYEQYFGPGTRLTVT.

The chain employs TRBV28 and TRBJ2-5; unclear D gene. Germline V gene sequence: CDR1 MDHEN, CDR2 SYDVKM. The germline V and J ends were trimmed by 8 bases and 1 base, with 11 bases remaining between them. The CDR3 extends over 13 amino acids. CDR3 nucleotides: TGTGCCAGCGGTTGGAGAATCCAAGAGACCCAGTACTTC. It translates to CASGWRIQETQYF.

The chain employs TRBV7-8 and TRBJ2-5, with D uncertain. The CDR3 has 14 residues. V lost 5 bases and J 2 bases, leaving 12 bases between the germline ends. Germline loops: CDR1 SGHVS, CDR2 FQNEAQ. CDR3 nucleotide sequence: TGTGCCAGCAGCGGGTGGATCCCACAAGAGACCCAGTACTTC. It translates to CASSGWIPQETQYF. Together with reference TRBV7-8 and TRBJ2-5, the CDR3 gives the full variable domain: GAGVSQSPRYKVAKRGQDVALRCDPISGHVSLFWYQQALGQGPEFLTYFQNEAQLDKSGLPSDRFFAERPEGSVSTLKIQRTQQEDSAVYLCASSGWIPQETQYFGPGTRLLVL.

J is TRBJ2-7 and V is TRBV5-4; TRBD2 matches at 9 bases. This CDR3 contains 15 residues. Losses at the gene ends were 3 bases for V and 5 bases for J; bases not matched to a gene: 9. Germline-derived CDR1 and CDR2 are SGHNT and YYREEE (reference sequence). CDR3 nucleotides: TGTGCCAGCAGCTCCGCGGGGGGGAGATATAACGAGCAGTACTTC. This translates into CASSSAGGRYNEQYF.

There are a few counts of this clonotype. The chain is built from TRBV7-2 and TRBJ2-2, with D uncertain. The CDR3 spans 14 residues. V gave up 4 bases and J gave up 5 bases, with 11 bases separating them. The germline V gene encodes CDR1 SGHTA and CDR2 FQGNSA. CDR3 coding DNA: TGTGCCAGCAGCTCCCGGGCCACAACCGGGGAGCTGTTTTTT. This sequence encodes CASSSRATTGELFF.

The V and J genes are TRBV14 and TRBJ2-5; D perhaps matches TRBD2 (6 bases). CDR3 length: 18 amino acids. V dropped 1 base and J dropped 2 bases, with 20 bases sitting between them. Germline CDR1 reads SGHDN; CDR2 reads FVKESK. The CDR3 DNA reads TGTGCCAGCAGCCAAGCTTTCCGGGGAGGAGGGGCGCAAGAGACCCAGTACTTC. Amino acids: CASSQAFRGGGAQETQYF.

The rearrangement links TRBV5-1 to TRBJ2-1; no definite D call. Between the trimmed V and J ends, which lost 3 bases and 0 bases, there was a span of 19 bases. The V gene's germline CDR1 is SGHRS and CDR2 YFSETQ. CDR3 length: 18 residues. CDR3 sequence reads: CASSSRKTIGTSYNEQFF. The DNA for the CDR3 is TGCGCCAGCAGCTCCAGAAAGACGATTGGTACCTCCTACAATGAGCAGTTCTTC. Variable domain in full (rest from reference TRBV5-1 and TRBJ2-1): KAGVTQTPRYLIKTRGQQVTLSCSPISGHRSVSWYQQTPGQGLQFLFEYFSETQRNKGNFPGRFSGRQFSNSRSEMNVSTLELGDSALYLCASSSRKTIGTSYNEQFFGPGTRLTVL.